This T cell receptor beta chain was sequenced for a study of cytomegalovirus exposure and HLA in healthy donors. CDR1 and CDR2 (germline): SGHRS, YFSETQ. V lost 4 bases, J lost 7 bases, and 14 bases lay in between. The CDR3 runs 13 residues. It was with 60 Vbeta and 13 Jbeta primers that the PCR ran. Measured with immunoSEQ multiplex PCR; TCRdb has only the in-frame clones, and not every one. The sample has 120,000 to 150,000 clones, 75% to 80% seen once. This receptor was obtained from a woman aged 40 to 50 in good health and CMV-seropositive. The chain is built from TRBV5-1 and TRBJ2-5; D ambiguous. Sequencing input: PBMCs. CDR3 amino acids: CASSLPRSPTQYF. Here the CDR3 DNA reads TGCGCCAGCAGCCTACCCCGGTCGCCGACCCAGTACTTC.